This is a list of T cell receptor beta chains from one sample in a study of patients and donors after allogeneic stem cell transplantation. TCRdb processed the RT-PCR reads anew with MiXCR; each CDR3 protein has one entry. This table has 920,000 or so distinct CDR3 sequences, more than 15% appearing once. Sample: blood, either unsorted or a sorted T cell fraction (not recorded which). These receptors were obtained from a human donor who was either an allogeneic HSCT recipient or a stem cell or donor lymphocyte infusion donor (not recorded which). It is not recorded whose cells these are; they may come from a transplant donor. CDR3s include the opening cysteine and the closing phenylalanine or tryptophan. D genes are given only for firm matches. The listing skips clone size in some rows; elsewhere it reads once, few, many or a size class.

V	size	J	D	CDR3	DNA
TRBV12-3/TRBV12-4	few	TRBJ1-4	.	CASSQDIPAVYEKLFF	TGTGCCAGCAGCCAAGACATCCCTGCCGTATATGAAAAACTGTTTTTT
TRBV12-3/TRBV12-4	few	TRBJ2-1	TRBD2	CASVLAGGQFF	TGTGCCAGCGTCCTAGCGGGAGGGCAGTTCTTC
TRBV6-2/TRBV6-3	few	TRBJ2-3	TRBD2	CASSYFTSAYGTDTQYF	TGTGCCAGCAGTTACTTCACTAGCGCCTACGGGACAGATACGCAGTATTTT
TRBV24-1	few	TRBJ2-3	TRBD2	CATSESAGGPPDTQYF	TGTGCCACCAGTGAATCAGCGGGAGGGCCTCCAGATACGCAGTATTTT
TRBV2	few	TRBJ1-1	TRBD1	CASSERTGNTEAFF	TGTGCCAGCAGTGAAAGGACAGGGAACACTGAAGCTTTCTTT
TRBV4-1	.	TRBJ1-4	TRBD1	CASSPDRVSEKLFF	TGCGCCAGCAGCCCGGACAGGGTGAGTGAAAAACTGTTTTTT
TRBV24-1	.	TRBJ2-7	TRBD1	CATSAPGTGNEQYF	TGTGCCACCAGTGCTCCCGGGACAGGGAATGAGCAGTACTTC
TRBV5-1	few	TRBJ2-2	.	CASSLIRRPGELFF	TGCGCCAGCAGCTTGATCCGACGACCCGGGGAGCTGTTTTTT
TRBV30	.	TRBJ1-2	.	CAWSALVLGYTF	TGTGCCTGGAGTGCCTTGGTGTTGGGCTACACCTTC
TRBV18	.	TRBJ1-2	.	CASSPGAQGPYGYTF	TGTGCCAGCTCACCAGGGGCACAGGGTCCCTATGGCTACACCTTC
TRBV6-5	.	TRBJ2-6	.	CASSYSVGVAGANVLTF	TGTGCCAGCAGTTACTCGGTAGGGGTAGCCGGGGCCAACGTCCTGACTTTC
TRBV6-1	.	TRBJ1-5	.	CASRTVGDQPQHF	TGTGCCAGCAGGACGGTGGGCGATCAGCCCCAGCATTTT
TRBV27	few	TRBJ1-3	.	CASSFTPSGNTIYF	TGTGCCAGCAGTTTCACTCCCTCTGGAAACACCATATATTTT
TRBV19	.	TRBJ2-6	TRBD2	CASRTTSFGANVLTF	TGTGCCAGTAGGACGACTAGCTTCGGGGCCAACGTCCTGACTTTC
TRBV4-2	few	TRBJ2-7	TRBD1	CASSQTGQGNHEQYF	TGTGCCAGCAGCCAAACGGGACAGGGTAACCACGAGCAGTACTTC
TRBV10-3	.	TRBJ1-2	TRBD1	CAISGDRGKENYGYTF	TGTGCCATCAGTGGCGACAGGGGGAAGGAGAACTATGGCTACACCTTC
TRBV7-9	.	TRBJ2-1	TRBD1	CASSPHDRALNNEQFF	TGTGCCAGCAGCCCCCACGACAGGGCCCTAAACAATGAGCAGTTCTTC
TRBV11-3	.	TRBJ2-7	.	CASQQGTYEQYF	TGTGCCAGCCAACAGGGCACCTACGAGCAGTACTTC
TRBV29-1	.	TRBJ2-5	TRBD1	CSMDRGQETQYF	TGCAGCATGGACAGGGGGCAAGAGACCCAGTACTTC
TRBV20-1	.	TRBJ1-2	.	CSASRASLANYGYTF	TGCAGTGCTTCACGTGCGAGTCTAGCTAACTATGGCTACACCTTC
TRBV3-1	few	TRBJ2-5	TRBD2	CASSQDLTSGQTQYF	TGTGCCAGCAGCCAAGATCTGACTAGCGGGCAGACCCAGTACTTC
TRBV20-1	.	TRBJ1-1	.	CSASPTGMETEAFF	TGCAGTGCTAGCCCTACAGGGATGGAGACTGAAGCTTTCTTT
TRBV27	.	TRBJ2-5	TRBD1	CASSRTGTQETQYF	TGTGCCAGCAGCAGGACAGGGACCCAAGAGACCCAGTACTTC
TRBV5-6	few	TRBJ2-7	TRBD2	CASRYRGEGSYEQYF	TGTGCCAGCAGGTACCGAGGGGAGGGGTCCTACGAGCAGTACTTC